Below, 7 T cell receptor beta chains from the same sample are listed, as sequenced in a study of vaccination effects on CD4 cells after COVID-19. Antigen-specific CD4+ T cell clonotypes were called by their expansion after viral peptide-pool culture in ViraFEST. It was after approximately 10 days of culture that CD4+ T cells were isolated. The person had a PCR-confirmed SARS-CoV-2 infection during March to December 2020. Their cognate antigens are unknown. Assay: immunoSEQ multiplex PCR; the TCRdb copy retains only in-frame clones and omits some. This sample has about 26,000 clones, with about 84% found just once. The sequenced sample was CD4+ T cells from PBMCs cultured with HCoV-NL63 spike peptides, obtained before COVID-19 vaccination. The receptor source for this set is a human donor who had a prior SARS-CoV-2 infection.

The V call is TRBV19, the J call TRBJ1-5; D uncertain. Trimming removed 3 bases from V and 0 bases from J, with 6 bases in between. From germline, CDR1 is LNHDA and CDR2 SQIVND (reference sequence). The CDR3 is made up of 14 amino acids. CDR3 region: CASSIEDSNQPQHF. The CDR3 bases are TGTGCCAGTAGTATCGAGGATAGCAATCAGCCCCAGCATTTT.

This chain's CDR3 is CASYEGGTLQPQHF. In DNA, the CDR3 is TGTGCCAGCTACGAGGGAGGGACTCTTCAGCCCCAGCATTTT. This chain uses TRBV6-5 with TRBJ1-5; TRBD1 might be the D (5 bases). The V and J ends lost 8 bases and 6 bases respectively, with 17 bases between them. The CDR3 spans 14 residues. The germline CDR1 and CDR2 sequences are MNHEY and SVGAGI.

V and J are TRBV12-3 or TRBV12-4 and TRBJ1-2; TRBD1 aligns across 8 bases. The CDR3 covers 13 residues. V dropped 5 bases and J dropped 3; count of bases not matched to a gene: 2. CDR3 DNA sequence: TGTGCCAGCAGTACAGGGGGGGACTATGGCTACACCTTC. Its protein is CASSTGGDYGYTF.

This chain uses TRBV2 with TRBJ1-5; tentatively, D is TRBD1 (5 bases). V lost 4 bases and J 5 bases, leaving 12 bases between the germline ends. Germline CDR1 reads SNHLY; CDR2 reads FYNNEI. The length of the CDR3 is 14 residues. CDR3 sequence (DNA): TGTGCCAGCAGTGGGCAGGGCGGGTATCAGCCCCAGCATTTT. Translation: CASSGQGGYQPQHF.

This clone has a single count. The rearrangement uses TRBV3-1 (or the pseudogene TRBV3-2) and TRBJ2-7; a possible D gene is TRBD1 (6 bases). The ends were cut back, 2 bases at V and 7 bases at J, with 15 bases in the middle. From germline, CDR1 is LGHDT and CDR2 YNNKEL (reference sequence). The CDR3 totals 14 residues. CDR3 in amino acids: CASSQSAGVGEQYF. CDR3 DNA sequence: TGTGCCAGCAGCCAATCGGCAGGGGTGGGTGAGCAGTACTTC.

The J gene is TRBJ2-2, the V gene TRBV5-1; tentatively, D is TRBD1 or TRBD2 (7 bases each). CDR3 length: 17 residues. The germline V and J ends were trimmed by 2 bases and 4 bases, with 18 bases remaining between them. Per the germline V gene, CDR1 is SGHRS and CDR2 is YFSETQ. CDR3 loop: CASSFQGGWLRTGELFF. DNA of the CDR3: TGCGCCAGCAGCTTCCAGGGGGGGTGGCTACGCACCGGGGAGCTGTTTTTT.

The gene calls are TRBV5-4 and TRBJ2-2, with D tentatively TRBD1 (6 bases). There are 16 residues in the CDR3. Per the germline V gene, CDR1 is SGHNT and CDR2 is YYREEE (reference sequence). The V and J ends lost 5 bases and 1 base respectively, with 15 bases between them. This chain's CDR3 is CASSKTGTQNTGELFF. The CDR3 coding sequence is TGTGCCAGCAGTAAAACCGGGACACAGAACACCGGGGAGCTGTTTTTT.